This entry lists 25 T cell receptor beta chains sequenced from one sample in a study of T cell responses to AZD1222 COVID-19 vaccine. Clones were sequenced by immunoSEQ multiplex PCR, and TCRdb holds only the in-frame ones, with some missing. Found here are 75,000 to 95,000 clones, about 90% of them singletons; the top ten hold approximately 7%. The sequencing used peripheral blood, collected on day 0 of MenACWY control vaccination. These receptors were collected from an adult in good health.

This clone was recorded once. The rearrangement links TRBV28 to TRBJ1-4, with 7 nucleotides matching TRBD1. Unmatched junction bases numbered 6, after V lost 2 bases and J lost 3 bases. Looked up from germline, CDR1 is MDHEN and CDR2 is SYDVKM. This CDR3 is 16 amino acids long. The CDR3 protein is CASSLGPGQPNEKLFF. CDR3 in DNA: TGTGCCAGCAGTTTAGGCCCGGGACAGCCTAATGAAAAACTGTTTTTT.

CDR3 sequence: CASSSVGTASTDTQYF. The CDR3, as DNA: TGTGCCAGCAGTTCAGTTGGGACGGCTAGCACAGATACGCAGTATTTT. This chain links TRBV27 with TRBJ2-3; D tentatively reads TRBD1 or TRBD2 (5 bases each). The CDR3 is 16 amino acids. V was pared by 4 bases and J by 0 bases, with 14 bases between. Germline V lookup: CDR1 MNHEY, CDR2 SMNVEV (reference sequence).

The rearrangement links TRBV6-2 or TRBV6-3 to TRBJ1-5; D remains ambiguous. The CDR3 is made up of 12 amino acids. The V and J ends lost 6 bases and 4 bases respectively, with 7 bases between them. Germline values: CDR1 MNHEY, CDR2 SVGEGT. CDR3 residues: CASSRGNQPQHF. CDR3 in DNA: TGTGCCAGCAGCCGCGGTAATCAGCCCCAGCATTTT.

The V call is TRBV15, the J call TRBJ1-4; 9 positions agree with TRBD1. The V gene's germline CDR1 is LNHNV and CDR2 YYDKDF (reference sequence). V lost 3 bases, J lost 6 bases, and 8 bases stayed unmatched. The CDR3 is 16 amino acids. In DNA form, the CDR3 reads TGTGCCACCAGCAGTCCGACCGGGACAGGGTATGAAAAACTGTTTTTT. Protein sequence: CATSSPTGTGYEKLFF.

The rearrangement links TRBV30 to TRBJ2-1, with D possibly being TRBD2 (5 bases). Germline V gene data show CDR1 as GTSNPN and CDR2 as SVGIG (reference sequence). The CDR3 runs to 15 residues. V was shortened by 0 bases and J by 2 bases, with 11 bases between the two germline ends. The CDR3 nucleotides read TGTGCCTGGAGTGTACCCCCGACTACCTACAATGAGCAGTTCTTC. It is translated as CAWSVPPTTYNEQFF.

This clone was detected only once. V and J are TRBV6-2 or TRBV6-3 and TRBJ2-3, with D possibly TRBD1 on 6 matching bases. Trimming left V 4 bases short and J 0 bases short, with 17 bases between. This CDR3 contains 17 residues. Germline lookup yields CDR1 MNHEY and CDR2 SVGEGT. The CDR3 DNA sequence: TGTGCCAGCAGTTCCGGCCGTGTTGACAGGAGCACAGATACGCAGTATTTT. Translating gives CASSSGRVDRSTDTQYF.

This chain uses TRBV28 with TRBJ2-4; 8 bases are a match to TRBD1. The CDR3 has 15 residues. Germline V gene lookup returns CDR1 MDHEN and CDR2 SYDVKM. The ends lost 2 bases at V and 8 bases at J; junction bases unmatched: 8. CDR3 amino acids: CASSLSDRGRDIQYF. The CDR3 nucleotides read TGTGCCAGCAGTTTAAGCGACAGGGGTAGGGACATTCAGTACTTC.

The chain joins TRBV10-3 to TRBJ2-1; D gene unclear. The V end lost 2 bases, the J end lost 0 bases, and 20 bases lay between the germline ends. Germline assignment: CDR1 ENHRY and CDR2 SYGVKD. The CDR3 has 19 amino acids. CDR3 loop: CAISEHLNPGLSSYNEQFF. In nucleotides, the CDR3 is TGTGCCATCAGTGAGCACCTAAACCCGGGCCTGAGCTCCTACAATGAGCAGTTCTTC.

This chain joins TRBV7-6 and TRBJ2-1, with 8 bases fitting TRBD2. The CDR3 consists of 15 residues. Germline assignment: CDR1 SGHVS and CDR2 FNYEAQ. Germline trimming cut 1 base from V and 6 bases from J; bases unmatched to any gene: 5. For the CDR3, the DNA is TGTGCCAGCAGCTTAGAAGCGGGAGAAAGCAATGAGCAGTTCTTC. Translated: CASSLEAGESNEQFF.

The chain couples TRBV23-1 to TRBJ2-5; D is ambiguous. TRBV23-1 is an open reading frame whose function is uncertain. Deletions cut 2 bases from V and 1 base from J, with 23 bases between. This CDR3 contains 19 residues. CDR3 nucleotide sequence: TGCGCCAGCAGTCAACCGCGGTGGGCTCCGTTAAGGTGCCAAGAGACCCAGTACTTC. Encoded protein: CASSQPRWAPLRCQETQYF.

The V gene is TRBV9, the J gene TRBJ1-4; D not resolved. V was trimmed by 3 bases and J by 3 bases, leaving 9 bases between them. CDR3 length equals 14 residues. Germline CDR1 SGDLS, CDR2 YYNGEE. For the CDR3, the DNA is TGTGCCAGCAGCGCCGGGAACTCTAATGAAAAACTGTTTTTT. Protein product: CASSAGNSNEKLFF.

This clone was detected a few times. The chain combines TRBV12-3 or TRBV12-4 with TRBJ1-5, with D perhaps TRBD1 (5 bases). This CDR3 contains 13 residues. V was shortened by 6 bases and J by 9 bases, with 15 bases between the two germline ends. The DNA of the CDR3 is TGTGCCAGCAGGGAAGCGGGGGAAGGGCCCCAGCATTTT. Translated, it gives CASREAGEGPQHF.

The V gene is TRBV5-1, the J gene TRBJ1-1; 7 bases agree with TRBD1. Trimming took 0 bases from V and 1 from J; bases not matched to a gene: 3. CDR3 size: 15 residues. From germline, CDR1 is SGHRS and CDR2 YFSETQ. The CDR3 sequence is CASSLGTGENTEAFF. The CDR3 DNA sequence: TGCGCCAGCAGCTTGGGGACAGGAGAGAACACTGAAGCTTTCTTT.

The chain is built from TRBV7-6 and TRBJ2-5, with TRBD2 identical over 8 bases. The germline V gene has CDR1 SGHVS and CDR2 FNYEAQ. The CDR3 spans 18 residues. V trimming: 5 bases; J trimming: 2 bases; junction bases outside the gene matches: 16. The CDR3 here is CASSQPPLSGGVQETQYF. As DNA, the CDR3 is TGTGCCAGCAGCCAGCCCCCTTTGAGCGGGGGCGTTCAAGAGACCCAGTACTTC.

The chain recombines TRBV20-1 with TRBJ2-1; TRBD1 is a possible D gene (6 bases). The CDR3 covers 13 residues. The V and J ends lost 3 bases and 6 bases respectively, with 12 bases between them. CDR1 is DFQATT, CDR2 SNEGSKA, per germline (reference sequence). In nucleotides, the CDR3 is TGCAGTGCTAGTCAGGGGTTCGGCAATGAGCAGTTCTTC. It yields the protein CSASQGFGNEQFF.

The chain combines TRBV7-2 with TRBJ2-5; 12 positions match TRBD2. The CDR3 loop spans 15 amino acids. From germline, CDR1 is SGHTA and CDR2 FQGNSA. Losses at the gene ends were 5 bases for V and 3 bases for J; bases not matched to a gene: 4. CDR3 region: CASSTRTSGEETQYF. CDR3 nucleotides: TGTGCCAGCAGCACAAGGACTAGCGGGGAAGAGACCCAGTACTTC.

The chain has TRBV7-2 and TRBJ1-1; D is undetermined. Germline CDR1 SGHTA, CDR2 FQGNSA. Trimming removed 5 bases at V and 4 bases at J, with 11 bases between. This CDR3 has 13 residues. This chain's CDR3 is CASSAQLATEAFF. The DNA of the CDR3 is TGTGCCAGCAGCGCCCAGTTGGCCACTGAAGCTTTCTTT.

The chain couples TRBV28 to TRBJ2-5, with a possible D match to TRBD1 (6 bases). This CDR3 region has 14 residues. Germline values: CDR1 MDHEN, CDR2 SYDVKM. Trimming removed 2 bases at V and 3 bases at J, with 10 bases between. The CDR3 spells CASSLDRIEETQYF. The CDR3 region has the DNA TGTGCCAGCAGTTTAGACAGGATAGAAGAGACCCAGTACTTC.

The V call is TRBV7-9, the J call TRBJ1-4, with TRBD1 as a possible D gene (6 bases). Germline V CDR1 and CDR2: SEHNR, FQNEAQ (reference sequence). Trimming stripped 4 bases from V and 4 bases from J, with 13 bases between. The length of the CDR3 is 15 residues. The CDR3 nucleotides are TGTGCCAGCAGCTCGGGACACCGTGGTAATGAAAAACTGTTTTTT. Translating gives CASSSGHRGNEKLFF.

The rearrangement joins TRBV6-1 to TRBJ2-7; D is perhaps TRBD1 or TRBD2 (5 bases each). Germline CDR1 and CDR2: MNHNS and SASEGT. V was trimmed by 0 bases and J by 4 bases, leaving 22 bases between them. This CDR3 spans 18 amino acids. Here the CDR3 reads CASSEATGASAVWYEQYF. The CDR3, as DNA: TGTGCCAGCAGTGAAGCAACTGGGGCATCAGCGGTTTGGTACGAGCAGTACTTC.

This clone came up once. The same CDR3 arises from other DNA sequences in this sample as well. The chain recombines TRBV6-6 with TRBJ1-6, with D possibly being TRBD1 (5 bases). The CDR3 is 14 residues long. V lost 6 bases and J 8 bases, leaving 14 bases between the germline ends. Germline V gives CDR1 MNHNY, CDR2 SVGAGI (reference sequence). The CDR3 bases are TGTGCCAGCAGGGAGGGGCAGGCATATTCACCCCTCCACTTT. Translation: CASREGQAYSPLHF.

This clone has only one observation. The DNA for the CDR3 is TGTGCCAGCAGCCAAGATAGCGGGGGTGGACAGCCCCAGCATTTT. Its protein product is CASSQDSGGGQPQHF. The chain is built from TRBV3-1 (or the pseudogene TRBV3-2) and TRBJ1-5; D is perhaps TRBD1 (5 bases). The CDR3 runs to 15 residues. Germline V gene data show CDR1 as LGHDT and CDR2 as YNNKEL (reference sequence). The germline V and J ends were trimmed by 0 bases and 7 bases, with 13 bases remaining between them.

In its sample, this clone was seen a few times. This sequence joins TRBV19 and TRBJ1-2, with D possibly matching TRBD1 (6 bases). Germline V gene lookup returns CDR1 LNHDA and CDR2 SQIVND (reference sequence). V was trimmed by 1 base and J by 8 bases, leaving 11 bases between them. The CDR3 sequence is 13 residues long. CDR3 protein: CASSIGRGRGYTF. The CDR3 DNA is TGTGCCAGTAGTATAGGCAGGGGACGGGGCTACACCTTC. The whole variable domain, filled in from reference TRBV19 and TRBJ1-2, reads DGGITQSPKYLFRKEGQNVTLSCEQNLNHDAMYWYRQDPGQGLRLIYYSQIVNDFQKGDIAEGYSVSREKKESFPLTVTSAQKNPTAFYLCASSIGRGRGYTFGSGTRLTVV.

The chain joins TRBV21-1 to TRBJ1-6; the table's D call of TRBD1 was not tested on the DNA. TRBV21-1 is a known pseudogene. The CDR3 spans 14 residues. CDR3: CASSKSRDNSPLHF. DNA of the CDR3: TGTGCCAGCAGCAAATCCAGGGATAATTCACCCCTCCACTTT.

This chain connects TRBV27 to TRBJ1-1; D is uncertain. Trimming removed 10 bases from V and 2 bases from J, with 8 bases in between. Germline lookup yields CDR1 MNHEY and CDR2 SMNVEV (reference sequence). CDR3 length: 11 residues. The CDR3 DNA sequence: TGTGCCACTAAAGCAAACACTGAAGCTTTCTTT. This translates into CATKANTEAFF.